These 27 T cell receptor beta chains share one sample of origin, sequenced in a study of T cell changes during pregnancy in multiple sclerosis. Libraries were prepared by immunoSEQ multiplex PCR; TCRdb keeps only in-frame clonotypes and omits some of them. Among about 100,000 clones listed, 80% to 95% were seen once. The input for sequencing was peripheral blood, taken after pregnancy. These receptors came from a female donor with multiple sclerosis, enrolled in a pregnancy study.

The chain has TRBV27 and TRBJ2-1, with D possibly being TRBD2 (5 bases). The CDR3 is 17 residues long. The germline V gene encodes CDR1 MNHEY and CDR2 SMNVEV (reference sequence). Trimming removed 0 bases at V and 7 bases at J, with 19 bases between. The CDR3 loop reads CASSLSPFAETGNEQFF. CDR3 coding DNA: TGTGCCAGCAGTTTATCCCCGTTTGCGGAGACGGGGAATGAGCAGTTCTTC.

The chain has TRBV5-5 and TRBJ2-7, with 7 bases matching TRBD1. The length of the CDR3 is 13 residues. Trimming cost V 5 bases and J 2 bases; bases outside gene matches: 4. CDR1 is SGHKS and CDR2 is YYEKEE in the germline V gene (reference sequence). CDR3 bases: TGTGCCAGCAGTCAGGGGGACACCTACGAGCAGTACTTC. It is translated as CASSQGDTYEQYF.

The CDR3 DNA reads TGTGCCAGCAGCTTAATGGGGCAGCAAGAGACCCAGTACTTC. Encoded protein: CASSLMGQQETQYF. This sequence joins TRBV7-9 and TRBJ2-5; possible D gene TRBD1, 5 bases. Germline V gives CDR1 SEHNR, CDR2 FQNEAQ (reference sequence). This CDR3 region has 14 residues. V was pared by 2 bases and J by 2 bases, with 9 bases between.

The chain couples TRBV4-2 to TRBJ2-7; TRBD1 might be the D (5 bases). The germline V gene encodes CDR1 LGHNA and CDR2 YNFKEQ. Deletions cut 1 base from V and 2 bases from J, with 9 bases between. The CDR3 is 14 amino acids. Here the CDR3 reads CASSQGAGTYEQYF. In nucleotides, the CDR3 is TGTGCCAGCAGCCAAGGGGCAGGGACCTACGAGCAGTACTTC.

The V gene is TRBV18, the J gene TRBJ1-1; D gene uncertain. V gave up 5 bases and J gave up 2 bases, with 9 bases separating them. The CDR3 totals 13 residues. Germline CDR1 reads KGHSH; CDR2 reads LQKENI. CDR3 residues: CASSTQKNTEAFF. Here the CDR3 DNA reads TGTGCCAGCTCAACGCAGAAAAACACTGAAGCTTTCTTT.

V gene TRBV4-1 combines with J gene TRBJ1-1; no firm D call. The V and J ends lost 1 base and 9 bases respectively, with 9 bases between them. This CDR3 is built from 12 residues. Germline V gives CDR1 MGHRA, CDR2 YSYEKL. DNA for the CDR3: TGCGCCAGCAGCCAAGGCGGCCCTAAAGCTTTCTTT. Its protein is CASSQGGPKAFF.

Comments on this clone: The sample has other DNA sequences that encode this CDR3 too. The J gene is TRBJ1-6, the V gene TRBV5-1, with TRBD1 as a possible D gene (6 bases). Deletions cut 0 bases from V and 10 bases from J, with 11 bases between. Germline CDR1 SGHRS, CDR2 YFSETQ. The CDR3 runs to 14 residues. The CDR3 sequence is CASSLEQGRSPLHF. In nucleotides, the CDR3 is TGCGCCAGCAGCTTGGAACAGGGTCGCTCACCCCTCCACTTT.

This chain connects TRBV28 to TRBJ2-7, with a possible D match to TRBD1 (5 bases). The V gene lost 6 bases and the J gene lost 4 bases, with 19 bases spanning the gap. The CDR3 length is 15 residues. The germline CDR1 and CDR2 sequences are MDHEN and SYDVKM. For the CDR3, the DNA is TGTGCCAGCAGCCGACGAGCAGGGATCCCATACGAGCAGTACTTC. Its protein is CASSRRAGIPYEQYF.

This chain connects TRBV28 to TRBJ1-1; TRBD1 agrees at 7 bases. The length of the CDR3 is 15 residues. Germline lookup yields CDR1 MDHEN and CDR2 SYDVKM. The junction had 12 bases not matched to a gene; V was cut back by 6 bases and J by 5 bases. The CDR3 reads CASRTGQLQGTEAFF. The CDR3 DNA reads as TGTGCCAGCAGAACGGGACAGCTACAAGGGACTGAAGCTTTCTTT.

V gene TRBV9 combines with J gene TRBJ1-2; D is undetermined. Germline assignment: CDR1 SGDLS and CDR2 YYNGEE. This CDR3 has 15 residues. With 6 bases removed from V and 4 bases from J, the gap between germline ends came to 19 bases. The CDR3 DNA follows: TGTGCCAGCACCGCTATTACGACGGGGATCTATGGCTACACCTTC. Its protein is CASTAITTGIYGYTF.

This chain connects TRBV4-1 to TRBJ1-2, with D perhaps matching TRBD1 (6 bases). In germline, CDR1 is MGHRA, CDR2 YSYEKL. The CDR3 contains 15 residues. The germline V and J ends were trimmed by 4 bases and 3 bases, with 15 bases remaining between them. CDR3 sequence: CASSPSGVPYYGYTF. CDR3 nucleotides: TGCGCCAGCAGCCCTTCAGGGGTTCCCTACTATGGCTACACCTTC.

This clone was counted between two and nine times. The chain links TRBV5-6 to TRBJ2-7; D remains unclear. Germline lookup yields CDR1 SGHDT and CDR2 YYEEEE. The CDR3 extends over 14 amino acids. The ends were cut back, 0 bases at V and 6 bases at J, with 13 bases in the middle. The CDR3 DNA sequence: TGTGCCAGCAGCTTGGACCCTGGCCCTTTCGAGCAGTACTTC. Translating gives CASSLDPGPFEQYF.

The chain uses TRBV11-2 and TRBJ1-6; a weak D match, TRBD1 (5 bases). The CDR3 runs to 16 residues. The ends were cut back, 3 bases at V and 9 bases at J, with 18 bases in the middle. The germline gives CDR1 SGHAT, CDR2 FQNNGV. The CDR3 DNA is TGTGCCAGCAGCTTGGACGGTCAGGGTATGGTTTCACCCCTCCACTTT. Its translation is CASSLDGQGMVSPLHF.

This chain links TRBV6-5 with TRBJ1-3; D may be TRBD1 (5 bases). The germline gives CDR1 MNHEY, CDR2 SVGAGI. The CDR3 loop spans 15 amino acids. The V and J ends lost 2 bases and 1 base respectively, with 9 bases between them. This chain's CDR3 is CASSYGRVSGNTIYF. The CDR3 DNA reads TGTGCCAGCAGTTACGGCAGGGTTTCTGGAAACACCATATATTTT.

The chain combines TRBV7-9 with TRBJ1-1, with 9 positions matching TRBD1. Trimming cost V 6 bases and J 5 bases; bases outside gene matches: 10. Germline V gives CDR1 SEHNR, CDR2 FQNEAQ (reference sequence). The CDR3 runs to 15 residues. The CDR3 nucleotides read TGTGCCAGCAGTTTTCAGACAGGGGGGGCGACTGAAGCTTTCTTT. This codes for CASSFQTGGATEAFF. The full variable domain, in which reference TRBV7-9 and TRBJ1-1 provide the parts outside the CDR3, is DTGVSQNPRHKITKRGQNVTFRCDPISEHNRLYWYRQTLGQGPEFLTYFQNEAQLEKSRLLSDRFSAERPKGSFSTLEIQRTEQGDSAMYLCASSFQTGGATEAFFGQGTRLTVV.

The chain combines TRBV6-5 with TRBJ2-2; D is possibly TRBD2 (6 bases). V lost 2 bases to trimming and J lost 0 bases, with 7 bases between them. CDR3 length equals 15 residues. Germline CDR1 is MNHEY and CDR2 is SVGAGI. CDR3 protein: CASSYGGTNTGELFF. The CDR3 DNA follows: TGTGCCAGCAGTTACGGGGGGACGAACACCGGGGAGCTGTTTTTT.

The V and J genes are TRBV7-9 and TRBJ1-1, with 9 bases matching TRBD1. After removal of 0 bases from V and 0 bases from J, the junction contained 11 bases not matched to a gene. There are 19 residues in the CDR3. Germline loops: CDR1 SEHNR, CDR2 FQNEAQ (reference sequence). CDR3 nucleotides: TGTGCCAGCAGCTTAGCCCTACTACAGGGGGCGTCGTTGAACACTGAAGCTTTCTTT. Protein sequence: CASSLALLQGASLNTEAFF.

The chain has TRBV4-1 and TRBJ2-7; TRBD1 might be the D (6 bases). V dropped 5 bases and J dropped 2 bases, with 16 bases sitting between them. The germline V gene has CDR1 MGHRA and CDR2 YSYEKL. The CDR3 is 15 amino acids. CDR3 sequence (DNA): TGCGCCAGCAGCTCCGTTCTGGCAGGGGCCTACGAGCAGTACTTC. Its protein product is CASSSVLAGAYEQYF.

CDR3 bases: TGTGCCATCAGTGAGTCTAGCGGCGGCTCCTACGAGCAGTACTTC. The encoded protein is CAISESSGGSYEQYF. The V and J genes are TRBV10-3 and TRBJ2-7; possibly TRBD2 for D (6 bases). The CDR3 runs 15 residues. Germline V gene lookup returns CDR1 ENHRY and CDR2 SYGVKD. V dropped 0 bases and J dropped 0 bases, with 9 bases sitting between them.

The chain carries TRBV19 and TRBJ2-3, with 8 bases aligning to TRBD2. The CDR3 is 14 amino acids. The germline gives CDR1 LNHDA, CDR2 SQIVND (reference sequence). Trimming at V came to 1 base and at J to 4 bases, leaving 1 base not matched to a gene. This CDR3 is CASSIGREADTQYF. CDR3 in DNA: TGTGCCAGTAGTATAGGGCGGGAGGCAGATACGCAGTATTTT.

The CDR3 DNA is TGTGCCAGCTCACCACCTGGAAGTCTGACACAAGAGACCCAGTACTTC. Translating it yields CASSPPGSLTQETQYF. The chain carries TRBV18 and TRBJ2-5; D unclear. V was clipped by 0 bases and J by 2 bases, with 13 bases between them. Germline V gene sequence: CDR1 KGHSH, CDR2 LQKENI. CDR3 length equals 16 residues.

The J gene is TRBJ1-6, the V gene TRBV7-2; tentatively, D is TRBD1 (6 bases). Trimming pared 4 bases from V and 10 bases from J, leaving 14 bases between. This CDR3 has 14 residues. Germline V CDR1 and CDR2: SGHTA, FQGNSA. Here the CDR3 reads CASSSALGQSPLHF. DNA for the CDR3: TGTGCCAGCAGCTCTGCCCTTGGACAGTCACCCCTCCACTTT.

The V gene is TRBV7-9, the J gene TRBJ2-3; 7 bases agree with TRBD2. Germline lookup yields CDR1 SEHNR and CDR2 FQNEAQ (reference sequence). CDR3 length equals 17 residues. V dropped 5 bases and J dropped 0; count of bases not matched to a gene: 11. The CDR3 loop is CASSLGEASGSTDTQYF. The CDR3 DNA sequence: TGTGCCAGCAGCCTGGGGGAGGCTAGCGGTAGCACAGATACGCAGTATTTT.

This clone was picked up one time. V is TRBV5-1 and J is TRBJ1-2; 11 nucleotides line up with TRBD1. The CDR3 is 16 residues long. The V and J ends lost 5 bases and 4 bases, in that order; junction bases with no gene match: 10. CDR1 and CDR2 from the germline V gene are SGHRS and YFSETQ. CDR3 bases: TGCGCCAGCAGTCCTGGACAGGGGGCGCCTGGCTATGGCTACACCTTC. Protein product: CASSPGQGAPGYGYTF.

The genes are TRBV29-1 and TRBJ2-3, with D possibly matching TRBD2 (6 bases). The germline gives CDR1 SQVTM, CDR2 ANQGSEA. The V end was cut by 2 bases, the J end by 2 bases, with 11 bases between. CDR3 size: 14 residues. DNA of the CDR3: TGCAGCGTTGAATGGCGGGGCACCACAGATACGCAGTATTTT. Translating it yields CSVEWRGTTDTQYF.

This sequence joins TRBV18 and TRBJ2-6; 9 bases are shared with TRBD1. This CDR3 contains 18 residues. The J segment lost 0 bases and the V segment lost 5 bases, leaving 8 bases of the junction unmatched. CDR1 KGHSH and CDR2 LQKENI come from the germline V gene. CDR3 sequence: CASSSRTGVNSGANVLTF. As DNA, the CDR3 is TGTGCCAGCTCATCCCGGACAGGGGTGAACTCTGGGGCCAACGTCCTGACTTTC.

For the CDR3, the DNA is TGTGCCAGCACCACACTTTCCCGGGGACTTAACAATGAGCAGTTCTTC. It specifies CASTTLSRGLNNEQFF. The chain is built from TRBV6-6 and TRBJ2-1, with a tentative D call TRBD2 (6 bases). The ends were cut back, 7 bases at V and 5 bases at J, with 21 bases in the middle. This CDR3 is built from 16 residues. Germline CDR1 reads MNHNY; CDR2 reads SVGAGI (reference sequence).